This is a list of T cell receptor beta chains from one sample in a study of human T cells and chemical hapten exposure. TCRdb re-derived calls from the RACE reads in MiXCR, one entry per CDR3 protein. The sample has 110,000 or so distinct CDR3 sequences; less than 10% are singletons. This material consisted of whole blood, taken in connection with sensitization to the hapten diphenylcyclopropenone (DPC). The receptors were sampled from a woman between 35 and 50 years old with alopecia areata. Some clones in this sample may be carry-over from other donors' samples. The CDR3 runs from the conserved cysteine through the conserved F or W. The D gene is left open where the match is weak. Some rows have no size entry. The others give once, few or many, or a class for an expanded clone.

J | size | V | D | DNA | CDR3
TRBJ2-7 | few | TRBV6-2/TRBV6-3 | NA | TGTGCCAGCCTGAAGGGATCGCCGGGCTACGAGCAGTACTTC | CASLKGSPGYEQYF
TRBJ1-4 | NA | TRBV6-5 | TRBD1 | TGTGCCAGCAGTTACTCGAATAGACAGGGCAATGAAAAACTGTTTTTT | CASSYSNRQGNEKLFF
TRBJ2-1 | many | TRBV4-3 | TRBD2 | TGCGCCAGCAGCTCCCCCGGGACTAGCGTTATCAATGAGCAGTTCTTC | CASSSPGTSVINEQFF
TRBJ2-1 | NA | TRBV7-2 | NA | TGTGCCAGCAGCTTAGCCAGGCCGGAACGGTTCTTC | CASSLARPERFF
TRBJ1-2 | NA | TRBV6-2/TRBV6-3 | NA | TGTGCCAGCATGCGGGCCGTCGGCTTCTATGGCTACACCTTC | CASMRAVGFYGYTF
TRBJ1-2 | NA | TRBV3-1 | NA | TGTGCCAGCAGCCAAGATCCTACCGCTGCCCTCCACTATGGCTACACCTTC | CASSQDPTAALHYGYTF
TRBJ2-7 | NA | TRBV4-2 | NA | TGTGCCAGCAGCCGGGACATCGAATACGAGCAGTACTTC | CASSRDIEYEQYF
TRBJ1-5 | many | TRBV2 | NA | TGTGCCAGCACCGTCCGGGCAGGTGAAGGTCGTCAGCCCCAGCATTTT | CASTVRAGEGRQPQHF
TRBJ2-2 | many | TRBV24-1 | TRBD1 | TGTGCCACCAGTGATAGGGGGCCGATCGGGGAGCTGTTTTTT | CATSDRGPIGELFF
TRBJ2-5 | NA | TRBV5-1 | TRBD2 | TGCGCCAGCAGCACGACTAGCGGGGAGATTGGGACCCAGTACTTC | CASSTTSGEIGTQYF